Below are 11 T cell receptor beta chains sequenced from a single sample in a study of blood T cell repertoires in COVID-19. Method: immunoSEQ multiplex PCR; TCRdb's copy keeps in-frame clones and lacks some. The data contain tens of thousands of clones, around three quarters of them singletons. The sample taken for sequencing was peripheral blood. The receptors shown here come from a man aged 50-59 years with active or convalescent COVID-19.

V and J are TRBV10-1 and TRBJ1-1, with a weak D call TRBD1 (5 bases). The CDR3 runs to 12 residues. Trimming took 8 bases from V and 5 from J, leaving 12 bases between them. From germline, CDR1 is WNHNN and CDR2 SYGVQD (reference sequence). This chain's CDR3 is CASPRGRTEAFF. DNA of the CDR3: TGCGCCAGCCCCCGGGGGAGGACTGAAGCTTTCTTT.

J is TRBJ1-1 and V is TRBV19; unclear D gene. V shed 8 bases and J shed 10 bases, with 20 bases lying between them. This CDR3 contains 13 residues. Germline assignment: CDR1 LNHDA and CDR2 SQIVND (reference sequence). CDR3 residues: CASSRGRSEVAFF. CDR3 DNA: TGTGCCAGTTCCCGCGGCAGAAGTGAGGTAGCTTTCTTT. The whole variable domain, remainder taken from reference TRBV19 and TRBJ1-1, is DGGITQSPKYLFRKEGQNVTLSCEQNLNHDAMYWYRQDPGQGLRLIYYSQIVNDFQKGDIAEGYSVSREKKESFPLTVTSAQKNPTAFYLCASSRGRSEVAFFGQGTRLTVV.

This clone has a single count. This rearrangement joins TRBV4-1 to TRBJ2-7; weak D call: TRBD2 (6 bases). From germline, CDR1 is MGHRA and CDR2 YSYEKL. This CDR3 region has 18 residues. Trimming stripped 4 bases from V and 6 bases from J, with 28 bases between. The CDR3 sequence: CASSPPLGAGTRVLEQYF. The CDR3, as DNA: TGCGCCAGCAGCCCACCCCTGGGAGCGGGTACGAGAGTCCTCGAGCAGTACTTC.

The genes are TRBV7-9 and TRBJ1-5; D may be TRBD1 (6 bases). V dropped 5 bases and J dropped 7 bases, with 15 bases sitting between them. CDR1 and CDR2 (germline): SEHNR, FQNEAQ (reference sequence). The CDR3 length is 14 residues. The CDR3 sequence is CASSRGGGEQPQHF. The CDR3 DNA follows: TGTGCCAGCAGCCGAGGGGGAGGGGAGCAGCCCCAGCATTTT.

This rearrangement joins TRBV7-3 to TRBJ2-7; possibly TRBD1 for D (5 bases). V was clipped by 7 bases and J by 3 bases, with 13 bases between them. There are 13 residues in the CDR3. Germline V gives CDR1 SGHTA, CDR2 FQGTGA. DNA for the CDR3: TGTGCCAGCATCGTCACCAGGGTCTACGAGCAGTACTTC. Its protein is CASIVTRVYEQYF.

This clone was counted a single time. The genes are TRBV12-3 or TRBV12-4 and TRBJ2-7; possible D gene TRBD1, 6 bases. The CDR3 covers 13 residues. The V gene lost 5 bases and the J gene lost 4 bases, with 12 bases spanning the gap. CDR3 DNA: TGTGCCAGCAGTCTGGACAGAGTATACGAGCAGTACTTC. Translating gives CASSLDRVYEQYF.

V gene TRBV10-3 combines with J gene TRBJ1-2; TRBD1 is a possible D gene (5 bases). CDR1 and CDR2 from the germline V gene are ENHRY and SYGVKD. Trimming removed 0 bases from V and 8 bases from J, with 10 bases in between. The CDR3 has 13 amino acids. CDR3 sequence reads: CAISESQGGGYTF. For the CDR3, the DNA is TGTGCCATCAGTGAGTCGCAGGGAGGGGGCTACACCTTC.

The V and J genes are TRBV6-2 or TRBV6-3 and TRBJ2-2, with TRBD1 as a possible D gene (6 bases). V lost 2 bases to trimming and J lost 0 bases, with 10 bases between them. The CDR3 length is 16 residues. CDR1 and CDR2 (germline): MNHEY, SVGEGT. CDR3 amino acids: CASSYPQGPNTGELFF. As DNA, the CDR3 is TGTGCCAGCAGTTACCCACAGGGACCGAACACCGGGGAGCTGTTTTTT.

The chain recombines TRBV6-1 with TRBJ2-1, with D possibly matching TRBD1 (9 bases). Germline CDR1 is MNHNS and CDR2 is SASEGT. The CDR3 extends over 16 amino acids. V was clipped by 4 bases and J by 3 bases, with 16 bases between them. CDR3 amino acids: CASSAAGGQGYNEQFF. The CDR3 nucleotides read TGTGCCAGCAGTGCCGCGGGGGGACAGGGCTACAATGAGCAGTTCTTC.

In its sample, this clone was seen many times. The V gene is TRBV5-4, the J gene TRBJ1-2; D uncertain. Germline CDR1 and CDR2: SGHNT and YYREEE (reference sequence). V shed 0 bases and J shed 8 bases, with 14 bases lying between them. This CDR3 region has 14 residues. The CDR3 coding sequence is TGTGCCAGCAGCTTGGCCGGTACCCGGGAGGGCTACACCTTC. This sequence encodes CASSLAGTREGYTF.

The chain employs TRBV7-3 and TRBJ2-3, with D uncertain. V lost 5 bases and J lost 5, with 17 bases in between. The CDR3 totals 15 residues. Germline V lookup: CDR1 SGHTA, CDR2 FQGTGA. Here the CDR3 DNA reads TGTGCCAGCAGCCCAGGTTTACCACCTGAAGATACGCAGTATTTT. Translated, it gives CASSPGLPPEDTQYF. The variable domain in full, completed from reference TRBV7-3 and TRBJ2-3, reads GAGVSQTPSNKVTEKGKYVELRCDPISGHTALYWYRQSLGQGPEFLIYFQGTGAADDSGLPNDRFFAVRPEGSVSTLKIQRTERGDSAVYLCASSPGLPPEDTQYFGPGTRLTVL.